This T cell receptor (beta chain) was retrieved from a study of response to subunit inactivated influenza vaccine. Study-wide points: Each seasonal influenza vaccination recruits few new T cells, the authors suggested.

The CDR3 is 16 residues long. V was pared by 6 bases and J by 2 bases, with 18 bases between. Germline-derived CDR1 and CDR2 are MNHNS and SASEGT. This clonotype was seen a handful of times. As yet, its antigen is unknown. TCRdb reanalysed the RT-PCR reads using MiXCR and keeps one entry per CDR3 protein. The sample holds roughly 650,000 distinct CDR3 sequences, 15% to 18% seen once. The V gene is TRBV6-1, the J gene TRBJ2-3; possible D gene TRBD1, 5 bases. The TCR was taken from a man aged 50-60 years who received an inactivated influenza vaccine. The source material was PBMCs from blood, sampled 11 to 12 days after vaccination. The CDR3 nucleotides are TGTGCCAGCAGGTCGGCCTGGACATATGACACAGATACGCAGTATTTT. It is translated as CASRSAWTYDTDTQYF.